These 20 T cell receptor beta chains were sequenced from one sample in a study of blood T cell repertoires in COVID-19. The repertoire was sequenced with immunoSEQ multiplex PCR; TCRdb's copy has only in-frame clones and lacks some. The sample has about 210,000 clones, about four fifths seen once. The sample consisted of PBMCs or T cells enriched from blood (not recorded which). All receptors come from a woman in her twenties or thirties who had been exposed to COVID-19.

This clone came up once. DNA of the CDR3: TGTGCCAGCAGTTCCGGACAGGGAGGGGGCTACACCTTC. Translation: CASSSGQGGGYTF. This chain joins TRBV6-5 and TRBJ1-2, with 8 bases that match TRBD1. V gave up 4 bases and J gave up 8 bases; unmatched junction bases: 6. This CDR3 spans 13 amino acids. Germline CDR1 is MNHEY and CDR2 is SVGAGI.

J is TRBJ1-1 and V is TRBV29-1, with D tentatively TRBD1 (5 bases). The V gene's germline CDR1 is SQVTM and CDR2 ANQGSEA. V was clipped by 4 bases and J by 2 bases, with 11 bases between them. The length of the CDR3 is 13 residues. The DNA of the CDR3 is TGCAGCGTTGGCAACAGGCTAAACACTGAAGCTTTCTTT. Its protein is CSVGNRLNTEAFF.

The J gene is TRBJ1-2, the V gene TRBV2; tentatively, D is TRBD1 (6 bases). CDR1 and CDR2 from the germline V gene are SNHLY and FYNNEI. This CDR3 spans 13 amino acids. The ends were cut back, 6 bases at V and 6 bases at J, with 14 bases in the middle. The CDR3 DNA follows: TGTGCCAGCAGCGGTCAGGGGACGCATGGCTACACCTTC. Translated, it gives CASSGQGTHGYTF.

The rearrangement links TRBV29-1 to TRBJ2-5; 9 bases map to TRBD2. This CDR3 has 15 residues. After removal of 6 bases from V and 4 bases from J, the junction contained 12 bases not matched to a gene. The germline V gene has CDR1 SQVTM and CDR2 ANQGSEA. The CDR3 nucleotides read TGCAGCGTAGAGGGTAGCGGGGGAGGAGGAGAGACCCAGTACTTC. It codes for CSVEGSGGGGETQYF. The variable domain in full, completed from reference TRBV29-1 and TRBJ2-5, reads SAVISQKPSRDICQRGTSLTIQCQVDSQVTMMFWYRQQPGQSLTLIATANQGSEATYESGFVIDKFPISRPNLTFSTLTVSNMSPEDSSIYLCSVEGSGGGGETQYFGPGTRLLVL.

The chain has TRBV9 and TRBJ1-6, with 7 nucleotides matching TRBD1. The CDR3 totals 13 residues. CDR1 is SGDLS and CDR2 is YYNGEE in the germline V gene. The V and J ends lost 3 bases and 11 bases, in that order; junction bases with no gene match: 5. CDR3 residues: CASSGPTGAPLHF. CDR3 DNA: TGTGCCAGCAGCGGACCCACAGGGGCACCCCTCCACTTT.

Only one count was recorded for this clone. Written as DNA, the CDR3 is TGCGCCAGCAGCCACGGACAGCTTGAAGCTTTCTTT. Protein product: CASSHGQLEAFF. This rearrangement joins TRBV4-1 to TRBJ1-1; D is perhaps TRBD1 (6 bases). This CDR3 comprises 12 residues. V lost 3 bases, J lost 7 bases, and 9 bases lay in between. Germline CDR1 MGHRA, CDR2 YSYEKL.

The table lists this clone with a few counts. The J gene is TRBJ2-2, the V gene TRBV7-3, with 13 bases aligning to TRBD2. V shed 5 bases, J shed 4 bases, and the junction held 4 bases outside the gene matches. Germline lookup yields CDR1 SGHTA and CDR2 FQGTGA. The CDR3 runs 16 residues. CDR3 DNA: TGTGCCAGCAGCCGAGGACTAGCGGGGGCCACCGGGGAGCTGTTTTTT. Encoded protein: CASSRGLAGATGELFF. Filled out from reference TRBV7-3 and TRBJ2-2, the complete variable domain reads GAGVSQTPSNKVTEKGKYVELRCDPISGHTALYWYRQSLGQGPEFLIYFQGTGAADDSGLPNDRFFAVRPEGSVSTLKIQRTERGDSAVYLCASSRGLAGATGELFFGEGSRLTVL.

The V call is TRBV4-2, the J call TRBJ1-3; the match to TRBD1 covers 9 bases. The CDR3 has 16 residues. Trimming cost V 3 bases and J 4 bases; bases outside gene matches: 7. CDR1 and CDR2 (germline): LGHNA, YNFKEQ. The CDR3 sequence: CASSHTGTGSGNTIYF. CDR3 DNA sequence: TGTGCCAGCAGCCATACCGGGACAGGGAGCGGAAACACCATATATTTT.

This sequence joins TRBV29-1 and TRBJ1-1; D might be TRBD1 (6 bases). This CDR3 is 13 amino acids long. The V and J ends lost 3 bases and 5 bases respectively, with 13 bases between them. Germline V gene lookup returns CDR1 SQVTM and CDR2 ANQGSEA. CDR3 nucleotides: TGCAGCGTTGATACAGGGCGCCTGACTGAAGCTTTCTTT. Its translation: CSVDTGRLTEAFF.

J is TRBJ1-2 and V is TRBV4-2, with 8 bases fitting TRBD1. Trimming removed 5 bases from V and 3 bases from J; junction bases left unmatched: 8. This CDR3 has 15 amino acids. Germline V gives CDR1 LGHNA, CDR2 YNFKEQ. The CDR3 DNA reads TGTGCCAGCAGCTACCCGGACAGGGTCGACTATGGCTACACCTTC. It specifies CASSYPDRVDYGYTF.

This sequence joins TRBV3-1 (or the pseudogene TRBV3-2) and TRBJ2-1; D gene ambiguous. Germline CDR1 LGHDT, CDR2 YNNKEL (reference sequence). Between the trimmed V and J ends, which lost 3 bases and 4 bases, there was a span of 13 bases. This CDR3 is 15 amino acids long. CDR3 sequence: CASSHDLLGYNEQFF. The DNA for the CDR3 is TGTGCCAGCAGCCATGACCTCCTAGGTTACAATGAGCAGTTCTTC.

The chain employs TRBV6-1 and TRBJ1-2, with D unclear. Germline CDR1 MNHNS, CDR2 SASEGT. Trimming stripped 3 bases from V and 1 base from J, with 12 bases between. The CDR3 is made up of 15 amino acids. CDR3 nucleotide sequence: TGTGCCAGCAGTGATAGTCTTGCCCTTAACTATGGCTACACCTTC. Amino acid sequence: CASSDSLALNYGYTF.

The V call is TRBV6-2 or TRBV6-3, the J call TRBJ1-3, with 9 bases identical to TRBD1. Germline lookup yields CDR1 MNHEY and CDR2 SVGEGT. J was trimmed by 0 bases and V by 0 bases; bases with no gene match: 12. The CDR3 spans 20 residues. CDR3 DNA sequence: TGTGCCAGCAGTTACTCCGGGACAGGGACACCATACTTCTCTGGAAACACCATATATTTT. This gives the protein CASSYSGTGTPYFSGNTIYF.

The chain couples TRBV5-1 to TRBJ2-5; D not certain. V was clipped by 0 bases and J by 5 bases, with 5 bases between them. This CDR3 has 12 amino acids. Germline V gene lookup returns CDR1 SGHRS and CDR2 YFSETQ. DNA of the CDR3: TGCGCCAGCAGCTTGGCTCTGGAGACCCAGTACTTC. This sequence encodes CASSLALETQYF.

The chain couples TRBV30 to TRBJ1-2; TRBD1 matches 9 bases. The V gene end was trimmed by 1 base and the J gene end by 8 bases; junction bases not matched to a gene: 11. The CDR3 runs 15 residues. Germline lookup yields CDR1 GTSNPN and CDR2 SVGIG (reference sequence). This CDR3 reads CAWSGNRGQGGGYTF. CDR3 nucleotide sequence: TGTGCCTGGAGTGGTAATAGGGGACAGGGAGGAGGCTACACCTTC.

This rearrangement joins TRBV10-2 to TRBJ2-7; 9 bases agree with TRBD1. With V trimmed by 8 bases and J by 1 base, 6 bases remained unmatched. The germline V gene encodes CDR1 WSHSY and CDR2 SAAADI. This CDR3 is 14 amino acids long. The CDR3 spells CASRPGTGSYEQYF. The CDR3 DNA reads TGCGCCAGCCGTCCCGGGACAGGGTCCTACGAGCAGTACTTC.

As regards this clone: Other DNA sequences within the sample encode an identical CDR3. The gene calls are TRBV2 and TRBJ1-5; D not certain. Germline values: CDR1 SNHLY, CDR2 FYNNEI. This CDR3 region has 11 residues. V shed 6 bases and J shed 5 bases, with 5 bases lying between them. This CDR3 is CASSLDQPQHF. The CDR3 DNA is TGTGCCAGCAGCCTAGATCAGCCCCAGCATTTT.

The chain is built from TRBV12-3 or TRBV12-4 and TRBJ1-1; maybe TRBD1 (6 bases). The CDR3 is made up of 13 amino acids. V was shortened by 4 bases and J by 5 bases, with 11 bases between the two germline ends. For the CDR3, the DNA is TGTGCCAGCAGTTCCACAGGGAAAACTGAAGCTTTCTTT. It encodes CASSSTGKTEAFF.

The genes are TRBV12-3 or TRBV12-4 and TRBJ1-3; D is uncertain. The CDR3 runs 13 residues. The V end lost 8 bases, the J end lost 1 base, and 9 bases lay between the germline ends. The CDR3 bases are TGTGCCAGCCAGGCCGTTTCTGGAAACACCATATATTTT. This codes for CASQAVSGNTIYF.

The chain combines TRBV29-1 with TRBJ2-1, with 12 bases aligning to TRBD2. Germline loops: CDR1 SQVTM, CDR2 ANQGSEA. This CDR3 has 15 residues. V shed 6 bases and J 2 bases; nucleotides not matched to a gene: 5. The CDR3 sequence is CSVKTSGGTYNEQFF. The CDR3 nucleotides are TGCAGCGTCAAGACTAGCGGGGGAACCTACAATGAGCAGTTCTTC.